The 23 T cell receptor beta chains below come from one sample, sequenced in a study of T-cell reconstitution after alpha-beta-depleted transplantation in children. Preparation of the TCRbeta library used unique molecular identifiers. TCRdb re-analysed the PCR reads in MiXCR, keeping a single row per CDR3 protein. This table holds just under 550,000 distinct CDR3 sequences, around 17% found once. The source was PBMCs from the stem cell graft donor, collected from the stem cell graft. These receptors originate from a human donor who donated a stem cell graft to a child with acute lymphoblastic leukemia.

This clonotype was detected only a few times. The chain couples TRBV5-4 to TRBJ2-1, with D maybe TRBD2 (6 bases). V lost 5 bases, J lost 4 bases, and 16 bases lay in between. The CDR3 runs to 15 residues. Germline CDR1 is SGHNT and CDR2 is YYREEE (reference sequence). The CDR3 here is CASSSGSVLYNEQFF. In DNA, the CDR3 is TGTGCCAGCAGTTCCGGGAGTGTGTTATACAATGAGCAGTTCTTC.

The chain has TRBV29-1 and TRBJ2-3; TRBD1 matches 8 bases. The J segment lost 4 bases and the V segment lost 1 base, leaving 7 bases of the junction unmatched. The germline V gene has CDR1 SQVTM and CDR2 ANQGSEA. CDR3 size: 15 residues. This chain's CDR3 is CSVEGFRGQPDTQYF. CDR3 bases: TGCAGCGTTGAAGGCTTCAGGGGGCAACCAGATACGCAGTATTTT.

This clonotype was observed many times. The V gene is TRBV12-3 or TRBV12-4, the J gene TRBJ2-2; D possibly corresponds to TRBD1 (6 bases). The CDR3 sequence is 15 residues long. Trimming stripped 7 bases from V and 5 bases from J, with 17 bases between. The CDR3 loop reads CASTLGGSGTGELFF. CDR3 DNA sequence: TGTGCCAGCACCCTAGGGGGTTCTGGGACCGGGGAGCTGTTTTTT.

In its sample, this clonotype was seen a few times. This sequence joins TRBV21-1 and TRBJ1-1. TRBV21-1 is a recognized pseudogene. This CDR3 has 15 residues. The CDR3 sequence: CASSKAKDRNTEAFF. The CDR3 nucleotides read TGTGCCAGCAGCAAAGCCAAAGACAGGAACACTGAAGCTTTCTTT.

This clonotype has more than one count but fewer than ten. This chain links TRBV29-1 with TRBJ1-4; 8 positions agree with TRBD1. CDR3 size: 10 residues. Unmatched junction bases numbered 5, after V lost 6 bases and J lost 14 bases. Germline lookup yields CDR1 SQVTM and CDR2 ANQGSEA. CDR3 residues: CSVAGQGLFF. As DNA, the CDR3 is TGCAGCGTCGCTGGACAGGGTCTGTTTTTT.

V and J are TRBV20-1 and TRBJ2-5; D is unresolved. Trimming took off 3 bases at V and 0 bases at J, with 14 bases between the two ends. CDR1 is DFQATT, CDR2 SNEGSKA, per germline (reference sequence). CDR3 length: 15 amino acids. Written as DNA, the CDR3 is TGCAGTGCTAGTGCCCCTTCCGTGTACCAAGAGACCCAGTACTTC. Translated, it gives CSASAPSVYQETQYF.

This clonotype showed up just a few times. The chain is built from TRBV5-5 and TRBJ2-1; no firm D call. This CDR3 spans 13 amino acids. The germline V and J ends were trimmed by 4 bases and 8 bases, with 13 bases remaining between them. CDR1 SGHKS and CDR2 YYEKEE come from the germline V gene (reference sequence). CDR3 residues: CASSTKARDEQFF. CDR3 in DNA: TGTGCCAGCAGCACGAAGGCTAGGGATGAGCAGTTCTTC.

This chain links TRBV12-3 or TRBV12-4 with TRBJ2-1; D gene ambiguous. V was pared by 2 bases and J by 8 bases, with 4 bases between. The CDR3 covers 11 residues. CDR3 loop: CASSLIDEQFF. In DNA form, the CDR3 reads TGTGCCAGCAGTTTAATCGATGAGCAGTTCTTC.

The rearrangement uses TRBV2 and TRBJ2-1, with TRBD2 identical over 13 bases. CDR3 length equals 18 residues. J was trimmed by 3 bases and V by 4 bases; bases with no gene match: 9. Germline V gives CDR1 SNHLY, CDR2 FYNNEI. The CDR3 nucleotides read TGTGCCAGCAGTGCATCCGGGACTAGCGGGACGTACTACAATGAGCAGTTCTTC. Translation gives CASSASGTSGTYYNEQFF.

The chain is built from TRBV4-1 and TRBJ2-1, with 9 nucleotides matching TRBD2. J gave up 0 bases and V 5 bases, and 8 bases lay outside the gene matches. From germline, CDR1 is MGHRA and CDR2 YSYEKL. The CDR3 has 17 amino acids. CDR3 sequence (DNA): TGCGCCAGCAGCTCAGACGCGGGGGGGAGCTCCTACAATGAGCAGTTCTTC. It codes for CASSSDAGGSSYNEQFF.

This clonotype turned up a few times. The V call is TRBV4-2, the J call TRBJ2-1; 8 bases map to TRBD2. The germline V gene has CDR1 LGHNA and CDR2 YNFKEQ. The CDR3 contains 16 residues. V gave up 4 bases and J gave up 1 base; unmatched junction bases: 6. In DNA form, the CDR3 reads TGTGCCAGCAGCCGGTCACTAGCGGCTTCCTACAATGAGCAGTTCTTC. Translated, it gives CASSRSLAASYNEQFF.

This clonotype was found a few times. The chain uses TRBV12-3 or TRBV12-4 and TRBJ1-5; D uncertain. Trimming pared 4 bases from V and 5 bases from J, leaving 12 bases between. There are 14 residues in the CDR3. The CDR3 loop reads CASSSVREYQPQHF. The CDR3 nucleotides read TGTGCCAGCAGTTCCGTGAGGGAATATCAGCCCCAGCATTTT.

This clonotype occurred many times. The chain carries TRBV29-1 and TRBJ2-7, with D unresolved. Germline V gene sequence: CDR1 SQVTM, CDR2 ANQGSEA. This CDR3 region has 12 residues. Between the trimmed V and J ends, which lost 1 base and 0 bases, there was a span of 4 bases. Here the CDR3 reads CSVEADSYEQYF. The CDR3 bases are TGCAGCGTTGAAGCGGACTCCTACGAGCAGTACTTC.

Only a few counts were recorded for this clonotype. V and J are TRBV18 and TRBJ2-4, with 9 bases matching TRBD2. From germline, CDR1 is KGHSH and CDR2 LQKENI. J gave up 2 bases and V 2 bases, and 10 bases lay outside the gene matches. The CDR3 extends over 18 amino acids. CDR3 sequence (DNA): TGTGCCAGCTCACCAAGGCTAGCGGGACGGGGGACCAAAAACATTCAGTACTTC. Translation gives CASSPRLAGRGTKNIQYF.

The chain joins TRBV20-1 to TRBJ2-7; 10 bases are shared with TRBD2. V was pared by 1 base and J by 0 bases, with 3 bases of the junction left unmatched. CDR1 is DFQATT, CDR2 SNEGSKA, per germline (reference sequence). This CDR3 has 15 residues. The CDR3 DNA reads TGCAGTGCTAGAGTAGCGGGAGGAGACTCCTACGAGCAGTACTTC. Amino acids: CSARVAGGDSYEQYF.

The chain carries TRBV14 and TRBJ1-6; weak D call: TRBD1 (6 bases). This CDR3 has 14 residues. V was shortened by 6 bases and J by 9 bases, with 15 bases between the two germline ends. CDR1 and CDR2 from the germline V gene are SGHDN and FVKESK. The CDR3 DNA is TGTGCCAGCAGTCCACAGGGCGGTGGTTCACCCCTCCACTTT. This sequence encodes CASSPQGGGSPLHF.

Only a few counts were recorded for this clonotype. This chain joins TRBV3-1 and TRBJ1-4; 7 nucleotides match TRBD1. CDR3 size: 20 residues. Trimming removed 4 bases from V and 1 base from J; junction bases left unmatched: 18. CDR1 LGHDT and CDR2 YNNKEL come from the germline V gene (reference sequence). This CDR3 reads CASSRGGTDSFELTNEKLFF. The DNA for the CDR3 is TGTGCCAGCAGCCGAGGTGGGACAGACTCTTTCGAGTTAACTAATGAAAAACTGTTTTTT. The complete variable domain, with remaining parts taken from reference TRBV3-1 and TRBJ1-4, reads DTAVSQTPKYLVTQMGNDKSIKCEQNLGHDTMYWYKQDSKKFLKIMFSYNNKELIINETVPNRFSPKSPDKAHLNLHINSLELGDSAVYFCASSRGGTDSFELTNEKLFFGSGTQLSVL.

This chain uses TRBV21-1 with TRBJ2-7; TRBD1 is the table's D call and was not checked against the DNA. TRBV21-1 is recorded as a pseudogene. The CDR3 covers 14 residues. CDR3 in amino acids: CASSRLGGAYEQYF. For the CDR3, the DNA is TGTGCCAGCAGCAGGTTGGGGGGGGCCTACGAGCAGTACTTC.

The chain employs TRBV3-1 and TRBJ1-4, with 8 positions matching TRBD1. The J segment lost 8 bases and the V segment lost 2 bases, leaving 4 bases of the junction unmatched. CDR3 length: 14 amino acids. CDR1 and CDR2 from the germline V gene are LGHDT and YNNKEL (reference sequence). CDR3 DNA: TGTGCCAGCAGCCAACGGACAGGGAGGGAAAAACTGTTTTTT. This sequence encodes CASSQRTGREKLFF.

Only a few counts were recorded for this clonotype. V is TRBV5-1 and J is TRBJ2-1; the D gene is possibly TRBD2 (5 bases). V dropped 1 base and J dropped 8 bases, with 10 bases sitting between them. Germline-derived CDR1 and CDR2 are SGHRS and YFSETQ. The CDR3 contains 13 residues. This CDR3 is CASSLNIGDEQFF. The DNA for the CDR3 is TGCGCCAGCAGCTTGAATATCGGGGATGAGCAGTTCTTC.

This clonotype was seen a handful of times. CDR3 region: CASSARLAGGPSGELFF. In nucleotides, the CDR3 is TGTGCCAGCAGCGCCCGACTAGCGGGAGGGCCCTCCGGGGAGCTGTTTTTT. This rearrangement joins TRBV9 to TRBJ2-2; 14 nucleotides line up with TRBD2. The CDR3 totals 17 residues. V was pared by 3 bases and J by 6 bases, with 7 bases of the junction left unmatched. Germline assignment: CDR1 SGDLS and CDR2 YYNGEE.

The chain recombines TRBV18 with TRBJ2-2, with 7 bases aligning to TRBD1. The germline V gene has CDR1 KGHSH and CDR2 LQKENI. Trimming cost V 1 base and J 6 bases; bases outside gene matches: 8. CDR3 length: 16 amino acids. CDR3 residues: CASSPRTGPTAGELFF. CDR3 in DNA: TGTGCCAGCTCACCACGGACAGGCCCCACCGCCGGGGAGCTGTTTTTT.

This clonotype was recorded a few times. The genes are TRBV5-1 and TRBJ2-3; no reliable D call. The CDR3 length is 15 residues. Germline V gene sequence: CDR1 SGHRS, CDR2 YFSETQ. Trimming removed 0 bases at V and 1 base at J, with 9 bases between. CDR3 DNA sequence: TGCGCCAGCAGCTTGGAATCGGCACGCACAGATACGCAGTATTTT. Translating it yields CASSLESARTDTQYF. The variable domain in full, with the rest retrieved from reference TRBV5-1 and TRBJ2-3, is KAGVTQTPRYLIKTRGQQVTLSCSPISGHRSVSWYQQTPGQGLQFLFEYFSETQRNKGNFPGRFSGRQFSNSRSEMNVSTLELGDSALYLCASSLESARTDTQYFGPGTRLTVL.